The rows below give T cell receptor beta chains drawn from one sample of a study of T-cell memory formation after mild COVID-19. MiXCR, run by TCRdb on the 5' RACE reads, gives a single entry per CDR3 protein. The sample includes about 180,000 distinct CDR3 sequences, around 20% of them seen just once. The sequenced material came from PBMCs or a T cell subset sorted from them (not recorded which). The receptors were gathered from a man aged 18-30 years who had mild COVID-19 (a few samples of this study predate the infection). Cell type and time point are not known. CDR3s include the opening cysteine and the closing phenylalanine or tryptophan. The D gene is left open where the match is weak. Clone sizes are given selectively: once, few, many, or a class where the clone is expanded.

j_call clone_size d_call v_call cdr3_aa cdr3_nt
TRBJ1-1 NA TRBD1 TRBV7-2 CASSSRTGVHTEAFF TGTGCCAGCAGCTCTCGGACAGGGGTGCACACTGAAGCTTTCTTT
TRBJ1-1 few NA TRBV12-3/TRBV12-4 CASSFWGPDEAFF TGTGCCAGCAGTTTCTGGGGACCCGATGAAGCTTTCTTT
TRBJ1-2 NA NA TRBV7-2 CASSPFAVGGYTF TGTGCCAGCAGCCCGTTCGCCGTGGGGGGCTACACCTTC
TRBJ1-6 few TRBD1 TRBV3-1 CASSPRDRINSPLHF TGTGCCAGCAGCCCCCGGGACAGGATTAATTCACCCCTCCACTTT
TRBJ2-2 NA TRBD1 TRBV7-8 CASSTRQGYWTGELFF TGTGCCAGCAGCACCAGACAGGGGTACTGGACCGGGGAGCTGTTTTTT
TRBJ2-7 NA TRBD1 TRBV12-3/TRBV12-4 CASRPQGASYEQYF TGTGCCAGCAGGCCTCAGGGGGCATCCTACGAGCAGTACTTC
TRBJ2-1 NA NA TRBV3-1 CASSQAVGSYNDQFF TGTGCCAGCAGCCAAGCGGTGGGCTCCTACAATGATCAGTTCTTC
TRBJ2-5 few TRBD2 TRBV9 CASSALAGEETQYF TGTGCCAGCAGCGCACTAGCGGGCGAAGAGACCCAGTACTTC
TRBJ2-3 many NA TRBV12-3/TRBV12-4 CASSSRSLGTDTQYF TGTGCCAGCAGTTCGCGTAGCCTCGGCACAGATACGCAGTATTTT
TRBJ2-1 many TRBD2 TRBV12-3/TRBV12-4 CASRGLARYNEQFF TGTGCCAGCAGGGGACTAGCGCGGTACAATGAGCAGTTCTTC
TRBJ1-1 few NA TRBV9 CASSVGLPGGTEAFF TGTGCCAGCAGCGTAGGGCTCCCGGGGGGCACTGAAGCTTTCTTT
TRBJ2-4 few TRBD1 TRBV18 CASSPLGSGGKNIQYF TGTGCCAGCTCACCATTGGGATCAGGGGGCAAAAACATTCAGTACTTC
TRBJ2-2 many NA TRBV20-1 CSATANTGELFF TGCAGTGCTACCGCGAACACCGGGGAGCTGTTTTTT
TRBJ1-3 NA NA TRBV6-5 CASSYSVGASGNTIYF TGTGCCAGCAGTTACTCTGTGGGAGCCTCTGGAAACACCATATATTTT
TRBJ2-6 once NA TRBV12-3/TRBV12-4 CASSFGQGSPNVLTF TGTGCCAGCAGTTTCGGCCAGGGGTCCCCCAACGTCCTGACTTTC
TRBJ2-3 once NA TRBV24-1 CATSEPGRNTQYF TGTGCCACCAGTGAACCCGGACGCAATACGCAGTATTTT
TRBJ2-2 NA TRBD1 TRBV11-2 CASGSRGRFAGELFF TGTGCCAGCGGGAGCAGGGGGCGCTTTGCCGGGGAGCTGTTTTTT
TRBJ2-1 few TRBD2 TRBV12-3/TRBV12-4 CASSGASGGVDNEQFF TGTGCCAGCAGTGGGGCTAGCGGGGGGGTAGACAATGAGCAGTTCTTC